This is a list of T cell receptor beta chains from one sample in a study of early T cells in non-severe SARS-CoV-2 infection. A single record per CDR3 protein comes from TCRdb applying MiXCR to the 5' RACE reads. Of tens of thousands of distinct CDR3 sequences listed, 11% are singletons. The sample taken for sequencing was whole blood. These receptors were collected from an adult who was a healthcare worker with PCR-confirmed SARS-CoV-2 infection or an uninfected control (not recorded which). Each CDR3 is given with its conserved first and last residue. Fields, in order: V gene, clone size, J gene, D gene, CDR3 length, CDR3 protein, CDR3 DNA. A D gene is named only where the DNA matches it firmly. Size is omitted from some rows. Given values are once, few, many or a class for expanded clones.

TRBV5-1,.,TRBJ1-4,TRBD1,16,CASSPGLRDSNEKLFF,TGCGCCAGCAGCCCTGGCTTGCGGGACAGCAATGAAAAACTGTTTTTT
TRBV30,few,TRBJ1-1,.,13,CAWTRDGWSEAFF,TGTGCCTGGACCCGGGACGGCTGGTCGGAAGCTTTCTTT
TRBV3-1,many,TRBJ2-7,.,13,CASRDTPSYEQYF,TGTGCCAGCAGGGACACCCCCTCCTACGAGCAGTACTTC
TRBV24-1,few,TRBJ2-2,TRBD1,14,CATSETGSTGELFF,TGTGCCACCAGTGAGACAGGGTCCACCGGGGAGCTGTTTTTT
TRBV24-1,many,TRBJ2-1,TRBD2,12,CATSAHGGMAFF,TGTGCCACCAGTGCGCACGGGGGGATGGCGTTCTTC
TRBV7-9,.,TRBJ2-6,.,14,CASSLALGANVLTF,TGTGCCAGCAGCTTAGCGCTGGGGGCCAACGTCCTGACTTTC
TRBV28,few,TRBJ1-1,.,11,CASSFLTEAFF,TGTGCCAGCAGTTTCTTGACTGAAGCTTTCTTT
TRBV5-4,few,TRBJ2-1,.,11,CASSSGYEQFF,TGTGCCAGCAGCTCCGGGTATGAGCAGTTCTTC
TRBV28,many,TRBJ2-7,.,15,CASSNTGTASYEQYF,TGTGCCAGCAGTAACACGGGGACTGCTTCCTACGAGCAGTACTTC
TRBV29-1,.,TRBJ1-1,.,11,CSAGMSTEAFF,TGCAGCGCGGGGATGAGCACTGAAGCTTTCTTT
TRBV11-2,few,TRBJ2-1,TRBD2,16,CASSLALGTRSNEQFF,TGTGCCAGCAGCTTAGCTCTAGGGACTAGGTCCAATGAGCAGTTCTTC
TRBV11-2,few,TRBJ1-2,.,14,CASSSRGSFGGYTF,TGTGCCAGCAGCTCCAGGGGCAGCTTTGGGGGCTACACCTTC
TRBV25-1,few,TRBJ2-3,.,12,CASSVTTDTQYF,TGTGCCAGCAGTGTTACTACAGATACGCAGTATTTT
TRBV29-1,.,TRBJ1-4,.,15,CSVGNRVSGNEKLFF,TGCAGCGTCGGGAACAGGGTGTCGGGTAATGAAAAACTGTTTTTT